This TCR beta chain was sequenced during a study of regulatory T cells in long-lasting Graves disease. The overall study: Graves' patients with a new diagnosis had received antithyroid drugs under 3 months. Study results and limitations: Fewer public clonotypes were shared by new patients (around 970) than by persistent patients (about 2,700). Accuracy may have been reduced by the small sample size. Patients with persistent disease showed a bias toward TRBV28, TRBJ1-2 and TRBJ2-5.

Time point: newly diagnosed GD, antithyroid drugs for less than 3 months. There was RNA extracted from PBMCs, and the TCR library was made from it. Arm-PCR of CDR3 regions and iRepertoire HTBI primers were the basis on which TCR beta libraries were built. TCRdb processed the multiplex PCR reads anew with MiXCR; each CDR3 protein has one entry. The sample contains 250,000 to 400,000 distinct CDR3 sequences, approximately 20% of which appear only once. In its sample, this clonotype was seen many times. Its antigen is still unknown. The germline V gene encodes CDR1 LNHNV and CDR2 YYDKDF (reference sequence). This CDR3 contains 16 residues. With V trimmed by 4 bases and J by 4 bases, 10 bases remained unmatched.

The chain has TRBV15 and TRBJ2-5; 9 bases agree with TRBD1. The sequencing here drew on peripheral blood mononuclear cells (PBMCs), taken at new diagnosis, from a patient treated with antithyroid drugs. This clonotype was obtained from a female donor with Graves disease. CDR3 residues: CATSTGMNRGRETQYF. The CDR3 DNA is TGTGCCACCAGCACTGGGATGAACAGGGGGCGAGAGACCCAGTACTTC.